The clone carrying this TCR beta chain is a singleton in its sample. CDR1 and CDR2 (germline): MGHRA, YSYEKL. The ends lost 0 bases at V and 6 bases at J; junction bases unmatched: 7. This CDR3 comprises 16 residues. TCR beta chains were sequenced at survey level with immunoSEQ. Data came from immunoSEQ multiplex PCR; TCRdb stores just in-frame clones and leaves some out. Of 45,000 to 60,000 clones listed, approximately 95% are singletons. Sequencing was done on a sample of PBMCs. This receptor was identified in a man aged 35 to 55 with rheumatoid arthritis. V usage is TRBV4-1 and J usage is TRBJ1-1, with 10 bases fitting TRBD1. CDR3 bases: TGCGCCAGCAGCCAAGATCTCGGGACAGGGGTGGCTGAAGCTTTCTTT. Protein sequence: CASSQDLGTGVAEAFF.